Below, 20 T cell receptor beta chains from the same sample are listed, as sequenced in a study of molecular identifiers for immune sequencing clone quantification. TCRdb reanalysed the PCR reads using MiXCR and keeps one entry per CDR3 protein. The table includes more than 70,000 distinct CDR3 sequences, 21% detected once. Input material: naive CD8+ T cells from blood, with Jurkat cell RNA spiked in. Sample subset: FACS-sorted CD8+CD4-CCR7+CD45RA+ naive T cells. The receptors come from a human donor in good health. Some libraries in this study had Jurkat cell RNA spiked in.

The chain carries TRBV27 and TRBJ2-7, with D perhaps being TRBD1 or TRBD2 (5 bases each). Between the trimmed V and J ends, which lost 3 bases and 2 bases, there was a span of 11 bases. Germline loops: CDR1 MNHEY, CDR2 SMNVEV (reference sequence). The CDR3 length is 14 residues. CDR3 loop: CASSFGGTAYEQYF. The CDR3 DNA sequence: TGTGCCAGCAGTTTTGGGGGTACGGCCTACGAGCAGTACTTC.

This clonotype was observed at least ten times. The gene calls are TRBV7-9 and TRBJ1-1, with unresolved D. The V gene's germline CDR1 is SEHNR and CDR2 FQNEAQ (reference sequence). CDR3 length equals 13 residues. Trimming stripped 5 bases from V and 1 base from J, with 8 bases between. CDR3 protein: CASSRGWNTEAFF. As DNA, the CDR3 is TGTGCCAGCAGCCGAGGTTGGAACACTGAAGCTTTCTTT.

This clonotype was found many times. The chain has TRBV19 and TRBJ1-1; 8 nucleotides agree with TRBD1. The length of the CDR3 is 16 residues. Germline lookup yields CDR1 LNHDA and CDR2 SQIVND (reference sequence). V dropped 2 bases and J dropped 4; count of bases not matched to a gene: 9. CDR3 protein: CASSISTGGWGTEAFF. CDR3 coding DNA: TGTGCCAGTAGTATATCAACAGGGGGTTGGGGCACTGAAGCTTTCTTT. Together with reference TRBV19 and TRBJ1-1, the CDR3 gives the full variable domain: DGGITQSPKYLFRKEGQNVTLSCEQNLNHDAMYWYRQDPGQGLRLIYYSQIVNDFQKGDIAEGYSVSREKKESFPLTVTSAQKNPTAFYLCASSISTGGWGTEAFFGQGTRLTVV.

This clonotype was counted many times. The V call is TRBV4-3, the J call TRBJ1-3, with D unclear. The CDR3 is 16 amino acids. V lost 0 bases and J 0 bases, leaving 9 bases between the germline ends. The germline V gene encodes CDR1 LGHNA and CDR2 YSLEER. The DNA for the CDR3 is TGCGCCAGCAGCCAAGACCGGGCGGGCTCTGGAAACACCATATATTTT. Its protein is CASSQDRAGSGNTIYF.

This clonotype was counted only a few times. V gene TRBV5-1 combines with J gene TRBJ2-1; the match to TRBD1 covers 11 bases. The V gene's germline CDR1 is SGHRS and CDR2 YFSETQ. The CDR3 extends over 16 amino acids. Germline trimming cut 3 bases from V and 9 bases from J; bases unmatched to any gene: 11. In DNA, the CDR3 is TGCGCCAGCAGCTCTCCTGAGGGACAGGGGGTTAGTGAGCAGTTCTTC. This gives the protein CASSSPEGQGVSEQFF.

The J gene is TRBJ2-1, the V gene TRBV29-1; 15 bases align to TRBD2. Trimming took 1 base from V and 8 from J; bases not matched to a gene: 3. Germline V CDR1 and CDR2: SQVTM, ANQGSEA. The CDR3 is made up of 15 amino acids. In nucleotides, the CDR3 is TGCAGCGTTGAAGGGACTAGCGGGAGGGTAGATGAGCAGTTCTTC. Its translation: CSVEGTSGRVDEQFF.

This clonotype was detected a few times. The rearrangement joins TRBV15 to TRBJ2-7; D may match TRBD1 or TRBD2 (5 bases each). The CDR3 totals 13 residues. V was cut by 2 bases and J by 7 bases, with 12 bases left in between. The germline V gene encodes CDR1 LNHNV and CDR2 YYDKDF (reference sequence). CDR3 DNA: TGTGCCACCAGCAGATCCGGGGCCCTTGAGCAGTACTTC. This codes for CATSRSGALEQYF.

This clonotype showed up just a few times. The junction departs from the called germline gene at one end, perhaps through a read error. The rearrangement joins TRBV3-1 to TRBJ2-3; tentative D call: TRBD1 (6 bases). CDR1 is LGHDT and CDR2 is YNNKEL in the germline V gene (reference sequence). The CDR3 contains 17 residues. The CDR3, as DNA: TGTGCCTGCAGCCAATACAGGGATTCTTCTCTCACAGATACGCAGTATTTT. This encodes CACSQYRDSSLTDTQYF.

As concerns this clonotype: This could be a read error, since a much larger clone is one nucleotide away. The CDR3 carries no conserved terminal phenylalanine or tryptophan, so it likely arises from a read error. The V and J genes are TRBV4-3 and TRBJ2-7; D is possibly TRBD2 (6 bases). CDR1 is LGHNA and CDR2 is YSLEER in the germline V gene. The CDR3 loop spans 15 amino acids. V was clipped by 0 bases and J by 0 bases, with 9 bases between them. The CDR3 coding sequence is TGCGCCAGCAGCCAAGAGTCCGGGGGCTCCTACGAGCAGTACTCC. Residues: CASSQESGGSYEQYS.

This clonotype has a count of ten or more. CDR3 region: CASSFLMDSTDTQYF. CDR3 in DNA: TGTGCCAGCAGCTTCTTAATGGACAGCACAGATACGCAGTATTTT. The chain uses TRBV5-4 and TRBJ2-3; no reliable D call. The germline gives CDR1 SGHNT, CDR2 YYREEE (reference sequence). The CDR3 contains 15 residues. Trimming removed 2 bases from V and 0 bases from J, with 10 bases in between.

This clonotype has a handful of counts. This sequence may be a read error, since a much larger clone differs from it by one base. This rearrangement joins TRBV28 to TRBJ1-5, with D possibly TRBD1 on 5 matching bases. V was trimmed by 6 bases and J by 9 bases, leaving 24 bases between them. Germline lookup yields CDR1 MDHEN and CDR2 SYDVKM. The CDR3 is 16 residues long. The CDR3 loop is CASSSPGTGHTRPQHF. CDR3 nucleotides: TGTGCCAGCAGCAGCCCTGGGACCGGTCATACGCGGCCCCAGCATTTT. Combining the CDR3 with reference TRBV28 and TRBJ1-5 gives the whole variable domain DVKVTQSSRYLVKRTGEKVFLECVQDMDHENMFWYRQDPGLGLRLIYFSYDVKMKEKGDIPEGYSVSREKKERFSLILESASTNQTSMYLCASSSPGTGHTRPQHFGDGTRLSIL.

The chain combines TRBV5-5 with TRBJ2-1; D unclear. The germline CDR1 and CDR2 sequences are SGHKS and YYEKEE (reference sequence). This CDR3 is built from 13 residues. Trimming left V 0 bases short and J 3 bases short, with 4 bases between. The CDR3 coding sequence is TGTGCCAGCAGCTTGGCGATCTACAATGAGCAGTTCTTC. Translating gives CASSLAIYNEQFF.

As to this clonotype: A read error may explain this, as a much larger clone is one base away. CDR3 residues: CASSLAGRTSDTQHF. CDR3 DNA sequence: TGTGCCAGCAGCTTAGCGGGTAGGACCTCAGATACGCAGCATTTT. The gene calls are TRBV7-9 and TRBJ2-3; D gene uncertain. The DNA end lines up better with TRBJ1-5; the J call may be wrong. The CDR3 runs 15 residues. CDR1 is SEHNR and CDR2 is FQNEAQ in the germline V gene (reference sequence).

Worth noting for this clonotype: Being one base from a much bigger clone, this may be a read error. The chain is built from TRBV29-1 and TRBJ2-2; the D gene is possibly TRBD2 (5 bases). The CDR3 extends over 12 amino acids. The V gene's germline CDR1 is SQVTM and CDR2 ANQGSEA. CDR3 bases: TGCAGCGTTGTTGGGAACACCGGGGAGCAGTTTTTT. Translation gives CSVVGNTGEQFF.

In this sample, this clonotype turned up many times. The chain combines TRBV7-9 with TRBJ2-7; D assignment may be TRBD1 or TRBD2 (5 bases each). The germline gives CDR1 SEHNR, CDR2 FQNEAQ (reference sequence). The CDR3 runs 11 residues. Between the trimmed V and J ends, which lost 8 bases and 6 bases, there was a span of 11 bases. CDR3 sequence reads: CASEGAGEQYF. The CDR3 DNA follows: TGTGCCAGCGAAGGGGCGGGCGAGCAGTACTTC.

CDR3 nucleotide sequence: TGTGCCAGCAGTTTCGGTCCAAGGTTCACTGAAGCTTTCTTT. This gives the protein CASSFGPRFTEAFF. The rearrangement links TRBV12-3 or TRBV12-4 to TRBJ1-1, with D unclear. This CDR3 comprises 14 residues. The ends were cut back, 3 bases at V and 4 bases at J, with 12 bases in the middle.

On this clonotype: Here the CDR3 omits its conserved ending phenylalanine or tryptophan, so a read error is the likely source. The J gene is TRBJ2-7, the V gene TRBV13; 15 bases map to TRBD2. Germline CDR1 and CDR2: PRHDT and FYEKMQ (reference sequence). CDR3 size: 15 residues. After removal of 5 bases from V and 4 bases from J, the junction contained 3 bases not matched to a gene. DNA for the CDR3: TGTGCCAGCAGCGTGGGACTAGCGGGGGGTTACGAGCAGTACCTC. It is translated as CASSVGLAGGYEQYL.

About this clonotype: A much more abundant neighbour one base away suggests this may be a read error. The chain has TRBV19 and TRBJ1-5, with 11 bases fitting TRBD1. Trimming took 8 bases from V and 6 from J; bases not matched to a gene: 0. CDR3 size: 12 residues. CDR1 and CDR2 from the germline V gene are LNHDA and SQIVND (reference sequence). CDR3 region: CASGQGAQPQHF. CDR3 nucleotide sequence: TGTGCCAGTGGACAGGGGGCTCAGCCCCAGCATTTT.

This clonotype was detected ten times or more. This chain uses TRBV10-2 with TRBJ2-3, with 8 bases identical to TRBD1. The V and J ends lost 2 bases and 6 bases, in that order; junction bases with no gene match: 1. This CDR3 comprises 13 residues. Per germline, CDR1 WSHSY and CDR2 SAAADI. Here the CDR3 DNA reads TGCGCCAGCAGTGAGAACAGGGGGGATACGCAGTATTTT. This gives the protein CASSENRGDTQYF.

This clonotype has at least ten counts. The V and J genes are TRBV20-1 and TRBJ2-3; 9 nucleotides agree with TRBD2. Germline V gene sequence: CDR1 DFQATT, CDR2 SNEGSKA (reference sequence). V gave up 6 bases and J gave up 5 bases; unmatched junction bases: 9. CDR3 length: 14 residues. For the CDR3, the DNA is TGCAGTGCCCGATCTAGCGGGGCAGGAGATACGCAGTATTTT. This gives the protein CSARSSGAGDTQYF.